The 25 T cell receptor beta chains below come from one sample, sequenced in a study of blood T cell repertoires in COVID-19. Method: immunoSEQ multiplex PCR; TCRdb's copy keeps in-frame clones and lacks some. The sample holds a few hundred thousand clones; more than 90% are singletons and the top ten take 18%. Input material: PBMCs or T cells enriched from blood (not recorded which). Receptors originate from a woman aged 25 to 39 who had recovered from COVID-19.

This rearrangement joins TRBV28 to TRBJ1-4; 8 bases map to TRBD1. The CDR3 covers 16 residues. Germline values: CDR1 MDHEN, CDR2 SYDVKM. V shed 6 bases, J shed 3 bases, and the junction held 9 bases outside the gene matches. CDR3 sequence reads: CASSTQGAMANEKLFF. As DNA, the CDR3 is TGTGCCAGCAGCACTCAGGGGGCGATGGCTAATGAAAAACTGTTTTTT.

The chain uses TRBV4-3 and TRBJ2-1; TRBD2 is a possible D gene (6 bases). V dropped 0 bases and J dropped 5 bases, with 11 bases sitting between them. The CDR3 is 15 amino acids. Germline CDR1 and CDR2: LGHNA and YSLEER. The CDR3 is CASSQDRGSHNEQFF. The CDR3 coding sequence is TGCGCCAGCAGCCAAGATCGGGGGTCCCACAATGAGCAGTTCTTC.

The CDR3 DNA sequence: TGCAGTGCGGACGGGACAGGGAAACCCAATGAGCAGTTCTTC. It specifies CSADGTGKPNEQFF. This chain links TRBV29-1 with TRBJ2-1, with TRBD1 identical over 9 bases. This CDR3 region has 14 residues. CDR1 and CDR2 from the germline V gene are SQVTM and ANQGSEA.

The chain carries TRBV28 and TRBJ2-7; D might be TRBD1 (5 bases). Trimming pared 7 bases from V and 1 base from J, leaving 8 bases between. The germline V gene has CDR1 MDHEN and CDR2 SYDVKM. This CDR3 has 12 amino acids. DNA for the CDR3: TGTGCCAGCAAAAGGGGATCCTACGAGCAGTACTTC. Translating it yields CASKRGSYEQYF.

The rearrangement joins TRBV3-1 (or the pseudogene TRBV3-2) to TRBJ2-7; 7 bases fit TRBD1. The CDR3 has 12 amino acids. Per germline, CDR1 LGHDT and CDR2 YNNKEL (reference sequence). The V and J ends lost 4 bases and 7 bases, in that order; junction bases with no gene match: 4. The CDR3 sequence is CASSPTGIEQYF. CDR3 DNA sequence: TGTGCCAGCAGCCCGACAGGGATAGAGCAGTACTTC.

The chain combines TRBV28 with TRBJ2-5, with 10 bases matching TRBD2. This CDR3 is 14 amino acids long. In germline, CDR1 is MDHEN, CDR2 SYDVKM. After removal of 6 bases from V and 3 bases from J, the junction contained 4 bases not matched to a gene. The CDR3 nucleotides read TGTGCCAGCAGAGGAGCGGGGGGGGAAGAGACCCAGTACTTC. It is translated as CASRGAGGEETQYF.

The chain links TRBV6-5 to TRBJ2-1; 7 bases are shared with TRBD2. Germline CDR1 and CDR2: MNHEY and SVGAGI. This CDR3 is built from 15 residues. Trimming at V came to 1 base and at J to 4 bases, leaving 4 bases not matched to a gene. The CDR3 loop reads CASSYFGGGYNEQFF. The CDR3 bases are TGTGCCAGCAGTTACTTTGGCGGGGGTTACAATGAGCAGTTCTTC.

This rearrangement joins TRBV11-3 to TRBJ2-3; D is possibly TRBD2 (7 bases). The length of the CDR3 is 14 residues. The germline V gene has CDR1 SGHNT and CDR2 YENEEA. V gave up 5 bases and J gave up 5 bases, with 14 bases separating them. The CDR3 coding sequence is TGTGCCAGCAGCGGGGGGGCAGCAATAGATACGCAGTATTTT. The encoded protein is CASSGGAAIDTQYF.

This sequence joins TRBV6-2 or TRBV6-3 and TRBJ2-1; tentatively, D is TRBD2 (7 bases). V was trimmed by 3 bases and J by 9 bases, leaving 15 bases between them. The CDR3 loop spans 14 amino acids. From germline, CDR1 is MNHEY and CDR2 SVGEGT. Written as DNA, the CDR3 is TGTGCCAGCAGTTATAGGGGGGGTCTGGGTGAGCAGTTCTTC. Translating it yields CASSYRGGLGEQFF.

This clone was seen once. V is TRBV5-8 and J is TRBJ2-7; the match to TRBD2 covers 11 bases. Germline CDR1 reads SGHTS; CDR2 reads YDEGEE. The CDR3 is 15 amino acids. V lost 5 bases and J lost 6; bases outside the gene matches: 10. CDR3 sequence reads: CASSLALAGVAEQYF. For the CDR3, the DNA is TGTGCCAGCAGTCTGGCACTAGCGGGAGTAGCCGAGCAGTACTTC.

The V gene is TRBV5-1, the J gene TRBJ1-2; no reliable D call. CDR1 and CDR2 from the germline V gene are SGHRS and YFSETQ. CDR3 length equals 16 residues. V lost 0 bases to trimming and J lost 1 base, with 13 bases between them. CDR3 protein: CASSLVATPLNYGYTF. The CDR3 DNA sequence: TGCGCCAGCAGCTTGGTTGCAACCCCACTTAACTATGGCTACACCTTC.

V and J are TRBV24-1 and TRBJ2-1, with 9 bases aligning to TRBD1. After removal of 4 bases from V and 9 bases from J, the junction contained 18 bases not matched to a gene. Germline loops: CDR1 KGHDR, CDR2 SFDVKD. The CDR3 has 18 amino acids. This CDR3 reads CATSDPYPQGAGRGEQFF. In DNA, the CDR3 is TGTGCCACCAGTGACCCTTACCCACAGGGGGCGGGGCGCGGTGAGCAGTTCTTC.

The chain combines TRBV7-8 with TRBJ1-5; D is unresolved. This CDR3 comprises 13 residues. Germline V CDR1 and CDR2: SGHVS, FQNEAQ. V was cut by 1 base and J by 7 bases, with 8 bases left in between. The CDR3: CASSLERSQPQHF. CDR3 bases: TGTGCCAGCAGCTTAGAGAGGAGCCAGCCCCAGCATTTT.

V is TRBV18 and J is TRBJ1-1; D unresolved. From germline, CDR1 is KGHSH and CDR2 LQKENI. The length of the CDR3 is 16 residues. V lost 4 bases, J lost 0 bases, and 15 bases lay in between. CDR3 in amino acids: CASSLTRRRMNTEAFF. For the CDR3, the DNA is TGTGCCAGCTCACTGACGAGACGGAGGATGAACACTGAAGCTTTCTTT. Full variable domain (remainder filled in from reference TRBV18 and TRBJ1-1): NAGVMQNPRHLVRRRGQEARLRCSPMKGHSHVYWYRQLPEEGLKFMVYLQKENIIDESGMPKERFSAEFPKEGPSILRIQQVVRGDSAAYFCASSLTRRRMNTEAFFGQGTRLTVV.

The chain joins TRBV19 to TRBJ1-3, with D hard to call. Looked up from germline, CDR1 is LNHDA and CDR2 is SQIVND (reference sequence). V lost 6 bases and J lost 6, with 6 bases in between. This CDR3 has 11 amino acids. The DNA of the CDR3 is TGTGCCAGTAGCCTCCTAAACACCATATATTTT. Translated, it gives CASSLLNTIYF.

This chain links TRBV7-8 with TRBJ1-2; D not resolved. Germline assignment: CDR1 SGHVS and CDR2 FQNEAQ. V shed 1 base and J shed 4 bases, with 10 bases lying between them. The CDR3 runs to 14 residues. The CDR3 loop reads CASSLDISGYGYTF. CDR3 bases: TGTGCCAGCAGCTTAGATATTTCGGGCTATGGCTACACCTTC.

The chain recombines TRBV27 with TRBJ2-7, with 8 bases matching TRBD2. The CDR3 contains 13 residues. V lost 6 bases and J lost 3; bases outside the gene matches: 4. CDR1 and CDR2 (germline): MNHEY, SMNVEV (reference sequence). CDR3 residues: CASRTSGNYEQYF. CDR3 nucleotide sequence: TGTGCCAGCAGAACTAGCGGAAACTACGAGCAGTACTTC.

The chain links TRBV7-9 to TRBJ2-1; 9 bases fit TRBD2. The germline gives CDR1 SEHNR, CDR2 FQNEAQ (reference sequence). This CDR3 spans 17 amino acids. J lost 7 bases, V lost 1 base, and 11 bases had no gene match. CDR3 sequence: CASSLVGLAGPRNEQFF. The CDR3 DNA follows: TGTGCCAGCAGCTTAGTAGGGCTAGCGGGGCCTAGGAATGAGCAGTTCTTC.

J is TRBJ2-5 and V is TRBV7-6; no reliable D call. This CDR3 comprises 12 residues. In germline, CDR1 is SGHVS, CDR2 FNYEAQ. Trimming left V 2 bases short and J 2 bases short, with 3 bases between. The CDR3 DNA is TGTGCCAGCAGCTTACCACAAGAGACCCAGTACTTC. Its translation: CASSLPQETQYF. The full variable domain, its missing parts supplied by reference TRBV7-6 and TRBJ2-5, is GAGVSQSPRYKVTKRGQDVALRCDPISGHVSLYWYRQALGQGPEFLTYFNYEAQQDKSGLPNDRFSAERPEGSISTLTIQRTEQRDSAMYRCASSLPQETQYFGPGTRLLVL.

The J gene is TRBJ2-7, the V gene TRBV7-9, with 9 bases identical to TRBD2. Germline CDR1 reads SEHNR; CDR2 reads FQNEAQ (reference sequence). After removal of 4 bases from V and 3 bases from J, the junction contained 7 bases not matched to a gene. CDR3 length: 15 residues. CDR3 DNA: TGTGCCAGCAGCTACGAGACTAGCGGCAACTACGAGCAGTACTTC. The encoded protein is CASSYETSGNYEQYF.

The chain carries TRBV13 and TRBJ2-7; the D gene is possibly TRBD2 (7 bases). Germline V CDR1 and CDR2: PRHDT, FYEKMQ (reference sequence). The V gene lost 1 base and the J gene lost 4 bases, with 11 bases spanning the gap. The CDR3 has 14 amino acids. The CDR3 loop reads CASSLDGGRYEQYF. CDR3 in DNA: TGTGCCAGCAGCTTAGACGGGGGGCGGTACGAGCAGTACTTC.

The chain combines TRBV18 with TRBJ2-7; 7 bases line up with TRBD1. The length of the CDR3 is 13 residues. Germline V gene data show CDR1 as KGHSH and CDR2 as LQKENI. V dropped 2 bases and J dropped 3; count of bases not matched to a gene: 1. The CDR3 protein is CASSPRDSYEQYF. The CDR3 DNA reads as TGTGCCAGCTCACCAAGGGACAGCTACGAGCAGTACTTC.

This clone was counted a few times. This sequence joins TRBV28 and TRBJ1-5, with D tentatively TRBD1 (6 bases). The germline V gene encodes CDR1 MDHEN and CDR2 SYDVKM. CDR3 length: 15 residues. Deletions cut 5 bases from V and 1 base from J, with 12 bases between. CDR3 DNA: TGTGCCAGCAGTCCCCATGGACAGAGCAATCAGCCCCAGCATTTT. Protein sequence: CASSPHGQSNQPQHF.

V and J are TRBV24-1 and TRBJ2-7; a possible D gene is TRBD1 (6 bases). The CDR3 contains 13 residues. The V and J ends lost 5 bases and 7 bases respectively, with 14 bases between them. Germline V CDR1 and CDR2: KGHDR, SFDVKD. The CDR3 region is CATSGRDNWEQYF. CDR3 in DNA: TGTGCCACCAGTGGACGGGACAACTGGGAGCAGTACTTC.

This clone was counted a single time. This chain joins TRBV7-9 and TRBJ1-2, with 8 bases lining up with TRBD1. This CDR3 is built from 15 residues. Germline V CDR1 and CDR2: SEHNR, FQNEAQ (reference sequence). The V segment lost 5 bases and the J segment 0 bases; nucleotides outside the gene matches: 5. In nucleotides, the CDR3 is TGTGCCAGCAGCGGACAGGGTGGTGCTAACTATGGCTACACCTTC. Protein product: CASSGQGGANYGYTF.